This is a list of T cell receptor beta chains from one sample in a study of blood T cell repertoires in COVID-19. Produced via immunoSEQ multiplex PCR; TCRdb's table is partial and in-frame only. The profile shows roughly 230,000 clones, around 88% of them singletons. Sequencing was performed on peripheral blood. These receptors were taken from a man aged 35 to 55 with active or convalescent COVID-19. CDR3s include the opening cysteine and the closing phenylalanine or tryptophan. A D gene is named only where the DNA matches it firmly. Clone size is given for some rows only: seen once, a few or many times, or a class if the clone is expanded.

J: TRBJ2-7
D: TRBD2
size: NA
V: TRBV11-3
CDR3: CASSPGVAGGTGEQYF
DNA: TGTGCCAGCAGCCCCGGGGTAGCGGGAGGCACGGGGGAGCAGTACTTC

J: TRBJ2-2
D: TRBD1
size: NA
V: TRBV24-1
CDR3: CATGKGQESTGELFF
DNA: TGTGCCACCGGGAAGGGACAGGAAAGCACCGGGGAGCTGTTTTTT

J: TRBJ2-6
D: NA
size: NA
V: TRBV7-9
CDR3: CAPSPTPVSGANVLTF
DNA: TGTGCCCCCTCCCCCACACCCGTCTCTGGGGCCAACGTCCTGACTTTC

J: TRBJ1-1
D: NA
size: NA
V: TRBV6-2/TRBV6-3
CDR3: CASSYPGHLEAFF
DNA: TGTGCCAGCAGTTACCCAGGACACCTTGAAGCTTTCTTT

J: TRBJ1-2
D: NA
size: few
V: TRBV9
CDR3: CASSVGPTSGYTF
DNA: TGTGCCAGCAGCGTAGGCCCTACTAGTGGCTACACCTTC

J: TRBJ1-1
D: TRBD1
size: NA
V: TRBV9
CDR3: CASSITGGTEAFF
DNA: TGTGCCAGCAGCATTACAGGGGGCACTGAAGCTTTCTTT

J: TRBJ1-3
D: NA
size: NA
V: TRBV30
CDR3: CAWSVQTGNTIYF
DNA: TGTGCCTGGAGTGTACAGACTGGAAACACCATATATTTT

J: TRBJ1-1
D: NA
size: once
V: TRBV5-1
CDR3: CASSLFSDRNTEAFF
DNA: TGCGCCAGCAGCTTGTTTTCCGACAGGAACACTGAAGCTTTCTTT

J: TRBJ2-3
D: NA
size: NA
V: TRBV18
CDR3: CASSPSLSGASTDTQYF
DNA: TGTGCCAGCTCACCGTCACTCTCAGGGGCCTCTACAGATACGCAGTATTTT

J: TRBJ1-1
D: NA
size: NA
V: TRBV2
CDR3: CASRETEAPMNTEAFF
DNA: TGTGCCAGCAGGGAGACAGAGGCCCCCATGAACACTGAAGCTTTCTTT

J: TRBJ2-6
D: TRBD1
size: NA
V: TRBV9
CDR3: CASSVGRQGGYSGANVLTF
DNA: TGTGCCAGCAGCGTAGGCAGACAGGGCGGATACTCTGGGGCCAACGTCCTGACTTTC

J: TRBJ2-7
D: NA
size: NA
V: TRBV6-6
CDR3: CASSYSREQYF
DNA: TGTGCCAGCAGTTATTCCCGCGAGCAGTACTTC

J: TRBJ2-5
D: NA
size: NA
V: TRBV4-2
CDR3: CASSQGVASVETQYF
DNA: TGTGCCAGCAGCCAAGGCGTGGCTAGCGTAGAGACCCAGTACTTC

J: TRBJ2-1
D: TRBD1
size: NA
V: TRBV18
CDR3: CASSPPGQGPFNEQFF
DNA: TGTGCCAGCTCACCACCGGGACAGGGTCCGTTCAATGAGCAGTTCTTC

J: TRBJ1-4
D: TRBD1
size: NA
V: TRBV14
CDR3: CASSQRDRVYKLFF
DNA: TGTGCCAGCAGCCAAAGGGACAGGGTGTACAAACTGTTTTTT

J: TRBJ2-5
D: NA
size: NA
V: TRBV5-6
CDR3: CASSWRDGKETQYF
DNA: TGTGCCAGCAGCTGGAGGGACGGGAAAGAGACCCAGTACTTC

J: TRBJ2-5
D: TRBD1
size: NA
V: TRBV6-5
CDR3: CASQTGVLQETQYF
DNA: TGTGCCAGCCAGACAGGGGTTCTCCAAGAGACCCAGTACTTC

J: TRBJ1-6
D: TRBD1
size: NA
V: TRBV6-1
CDR3: CASSESKAGGVKSPLHF
DNA: TGTGCCAGCAGTGAATCGAAGGCAGGGGGCGTTAAGTCACCCCTCCACTTT

J: TRBJ1-1
D: TRBD1
size: NA
V: TRBV5-1
CDR3: CASSLSTGGADTEAFF
DNA: TGCGCCAGCAGCTTGTCGACAGGGGGCGCGGACACTGAAGCTTTCTTT

J: TRBJ1-2
D: TRBD1
size: few
V: TRBV19
CDR3: CASSIQGGTYGYTF
DNA: TGTGCCAGTAGTATACAGGGGGGTACCTATGGCTACACCTTC

J: TRBJ2-7
D: TRBD2
size: once
V: TRBV19
CDR3: CASSIVLAGADKQYF
DNA: TGTGCCAGTAGTATCGTACTAGCGGGAGCTGACAAGCAGTACTTC

J: TRBJ1-1
D: TRBD1
size: NA
V: TRBV9
CDR3: CASTPGQRNTEAFF
DNA: TGTGCCAGCACCCCGGGACAGAGGAACACTGAAGCTTTCTTT

J: TRBJ1-5
D: NA
size: once
V: TRBV10-3
CDR3: CAISEWGGSNQPQHF
DNA: TGTGCCATCAGTGAGTGGGGGGGGAGCAATCAGCCCCAGCATTTT

J: TRBJ1-4
D: NA
size: NA
V: TRBV19
CDR3: CASSRGGAGTNEKLFF
DNA: TGTGCCAGTAGTAGAGGGGGGGCGGGAACTAATGAAAAACTGTTTTTT

J: TRBJ2-3
D: TRBD1
size: NA
V: TRBV7-9
CDR3: CASSSGQGTFDTQYF
DNA: TGTGCCAGCAGCTCCGGACAGGGAACTTTTGATACGCAGTATTTT

J: TRBJ1-4
D: NA
size: few
V: TRBV5-6
CDR3: CASSLAARSPNEKLFF
DNA: TGTGCCAGCAGTCTGGCGGCTCGCAGTCCTAATGAAAAACTGTTTTTT

J: TRBJ2-1
D: TRBD1
size: NA
V: TRBV13
CDR3: CASIRTGGNEQFF
DNA: TGTGCCAGCATTAGGACAGGGGGCAATGAGCAGTTCTTC

J: TRBJ2-5
D: NA
size: NA
V: TRBV6-6
CDR3: CASSYRGGPVEETQYF
DNA: TGTGCCAGCAGTTACCGAGGAGGGCCAGTGGAAGAGACCCAGTACTTC

J: TRBJ1-1
D: NA
size: NA
V: TRBV7-9
CDR3: CASSLREYTEAFF
DNA: TGTGCCAGCAGCTTGAGGGAATACACTGAAGCTTTCTTT

J: TRBJ2-3
D: TRBD2
size: NA
V: TRBV3-1/TRBV3-2
CDR3: CASSQTGLAATQYF
DNA: TGTGCCAGCAGCCAAACCGGACTAGCGGCTACGCAGTATTTT

J: TRBJ1-2
D: NA
size: NA
V: TRBV25-1
CDR3: CASSESRQGIGYTF
DNA: TGTGCCAGCAGTGAATCCAGGCAGGGGATTGGCTACACCTTC

J: TRBJ2-7
D: NA
size: NA
V: TRBV12-3/TRBV12-4
CDR3: CASSFSATGEQYF
DNA: TGTGCCAGCAGTTTTTCAGCAACAGGCGAGCAGTACTTC

J: TRBJ1-5
D: NA
size: NA
V: TRBV28
CDR3: CASTYVSGNRVFEPQHF
DNA: TGTGCCAGCACGTACGTTTCTGGAAACAGGGTCTTCGAGCCCCAGCATTTT

J: TRBJ2-2
D: NA
size: NA
V: TRBV18
CDR3: CASSPSAQGGNTGELFF
DNA: TGTGCCAGCTCACCATCCGCCCAGGGGGGTAACACCGGGGAGCTGTTTTTT

J: TRBJ1-1
D: NA
size: NA
V: TRBV30
CDR3: CAWSVMGGTEAFF
DNA: TGTGCCTGGAGTGTAATGGGGGGCACTGAAGCTTTCTTT

J: TRBJ1-1
D: TRBD1
size: NA
V: TRBV6-6
CDR3: CASQGQINTEAFF
DNA: TGTGCCAGCCAGGGACAGATCAACACTGAAGCTTTCTTT

J: TRBJ2-1
D: NA
size: NA
V: TRBV5-1
CDR3: CASSGRAGNEQFF
DNA: TGCGCCAGCAGCGGAAGGGCGGGAAATGAGCAGTTCTTC

J: TRBJ2-3
D: NA
size: NA
V: TRBV29-1
CDR3: CSVELMMRDTQYF
DNA: TGCAGCGTTGAACTAATGATGAGGGATACGCAGTATTTT

J: TRBJ2-5
D: NA
size: NA
V: TRBV18
CDR3: CASSPFQKETQYF
DNA: TGTGCCAGCTCACCCTTCCAGAAAGAGACCCAGTACTTC

J: TRBJ1-6
D: NA
size: NA
V: TRBV10-3
CDR3: CAISESGGQSSPLHF
DNA: TGTGCCATCAGTGAGTCGGGGGGGCAAAGTTCACCCCTCCACTTT

J: TRBJ1-4
D: NA
size: NA
V: TRBV19
CDR3: CASSEPYGGLGEKLFF
DNA: TGTGCCAGTAGCGAGCCTTACGGGGGACTGGGTGAAAAACTGTTTTTT

J: TRBJ1-2
D: NA
size: NA
V: TRBV5-1
CDR3: CASSLTADLNYGYTF
DNA: TGCGCCAGCAGCTTGACAGCCGACCTTAACTATGGCTACACCTTC

J: TRBJ1-4
D: TRBD1
size: NA
V: TRBV5-1
CDR3: CASSPSGTGSSSNEKLFF
DNA: TGCGCCAGCAGCCCGTCCGGGACAGGGAGTTCCTCTAATGAAAAACTGTTTTTT

J: TRBJ2-2
D: TRBD1
size: once
V: TRBV13
CDR3: CASSRIPGQGFTGELFF
DNA: TGTGCCAGCAGCAGAATTCCGGGACAGGGATTTACCGGGGAGCTGTTTTTT

J: TRBJ1-4
D: TRBD1
size: NA
V: TRBV11-2
CDR3: CASSWTQGKEEKLFF
DNA: TGTGCCAGCAGCTGGACACAGGGGAAGGAGGAAAAACTGTTTTTT

J: TRBJ1-1
D: NA
size: NA
V: TRBV4-2
CDR3: CASSPTGITEAFF
DNA: TGTGCCAGCAGCCCCACAGGGATCACTGAAGCTTTCTTT

J: TRBJ1-5
D: TRBD1
size: NA
V: TRBV6-6
CDR3: CASTRGRGEPQHF
DNA: TGTGCCAGCACTAGGGGGCGCGGGGAGCCCCAGCATTTT

J: TRBJ1-3
D: NA
size: NA
V: TRBV6-5
CDR3: CASGRTQLGNTIYF
DNA: TGTGCCAGCGGTCGTACCCAACTCGGAAACACCATATATTTT

J: TRBJ2-5
D: TRBD2
size: NA
V: TRBV9
CDR3: CASSPASGRFGETQYF
DNA: TGTGCCAGCAGCCCCGCTAGCGGGAGGTTTGGGGAGACCCAGTACTTC

J: TRBJ2-7
D: TRBD2
size: NA
V: TRBV20-1
CDR3: CSASPLTSGRDEQYF
DNA: TGCAGTGCTAGTCCTCTCACTAGCGGGAGAGACGAGCAGTACTTC

J: TRBJ1-1
D: NA
size: once
V: TRBV10-3
CDR3: CATQPAAPLNTEAFF
DNA: TGTGCCACCCAGCCTGCGGCACCACTGAACACTGAAGCTTTCTTT